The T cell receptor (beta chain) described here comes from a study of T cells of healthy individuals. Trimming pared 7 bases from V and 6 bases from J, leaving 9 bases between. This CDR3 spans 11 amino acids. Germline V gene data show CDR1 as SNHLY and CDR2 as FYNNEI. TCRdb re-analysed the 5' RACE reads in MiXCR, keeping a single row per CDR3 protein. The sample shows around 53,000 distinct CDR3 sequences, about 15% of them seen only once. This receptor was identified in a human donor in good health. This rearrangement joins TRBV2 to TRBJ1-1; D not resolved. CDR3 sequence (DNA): TGTGCCAGCACCTATGGATCTGAAGCTTTCTTT. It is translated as CASTYGSEAFF.